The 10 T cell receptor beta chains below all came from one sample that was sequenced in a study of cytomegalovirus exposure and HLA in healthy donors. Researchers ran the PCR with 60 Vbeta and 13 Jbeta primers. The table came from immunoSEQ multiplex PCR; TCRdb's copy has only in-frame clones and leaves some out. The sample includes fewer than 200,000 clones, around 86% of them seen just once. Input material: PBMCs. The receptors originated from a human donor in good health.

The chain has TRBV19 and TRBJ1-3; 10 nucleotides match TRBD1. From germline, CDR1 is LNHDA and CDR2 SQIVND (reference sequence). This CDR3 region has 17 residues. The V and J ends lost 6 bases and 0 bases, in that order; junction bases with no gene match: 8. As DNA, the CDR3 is TGTGCCAGTAGCCAAATGGGACAGGGGTTCTCTGGAAACACCATATATTTT. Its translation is CASSQMGQGFSGNTIYF. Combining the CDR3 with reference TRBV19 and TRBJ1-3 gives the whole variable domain DGGITQSPKYLFRKEGQNVTLSCEQNLNHDAMYWYRQDPGQGLRLIYYSQIVNDFQKGDIAEGYSVSREKKESFPLTVTSAQKNPTAFYLCASSQMGQGFSGNTIYFGEGSWLTVV.

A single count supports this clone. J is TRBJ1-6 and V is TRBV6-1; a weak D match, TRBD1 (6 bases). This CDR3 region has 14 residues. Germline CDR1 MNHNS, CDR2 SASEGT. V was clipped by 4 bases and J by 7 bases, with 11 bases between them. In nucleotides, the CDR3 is TGTGCCAGCAGTGGACAGGTCATCAATTCACCCCTCCACTTT. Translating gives CASSGQVINSPLHF.

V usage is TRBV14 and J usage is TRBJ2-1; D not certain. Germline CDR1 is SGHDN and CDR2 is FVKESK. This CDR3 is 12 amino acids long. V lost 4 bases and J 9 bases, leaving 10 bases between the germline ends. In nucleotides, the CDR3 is TGTGCCAGCAGCCCCGGGTATAGTGAGCAGTTCTTC. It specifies CASSPGYSEQFF.

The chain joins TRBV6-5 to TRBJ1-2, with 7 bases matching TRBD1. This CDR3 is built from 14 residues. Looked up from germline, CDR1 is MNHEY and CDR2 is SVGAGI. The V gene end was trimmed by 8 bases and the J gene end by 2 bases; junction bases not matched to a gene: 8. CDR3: CASYYRGQNYGYTF. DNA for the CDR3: TGTGCCAGCTATTATCGGGGACAGAACTATGGCTACACCTTC.

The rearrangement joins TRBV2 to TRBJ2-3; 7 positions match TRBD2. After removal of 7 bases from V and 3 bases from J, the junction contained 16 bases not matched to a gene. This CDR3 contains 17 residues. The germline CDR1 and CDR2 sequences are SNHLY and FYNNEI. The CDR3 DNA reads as TGTGCCAGCACCGGAGGAAGCGGGGACCCACGGACAGATACGCAGTATTTT. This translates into CASTGGSGDPRTDTQYF.

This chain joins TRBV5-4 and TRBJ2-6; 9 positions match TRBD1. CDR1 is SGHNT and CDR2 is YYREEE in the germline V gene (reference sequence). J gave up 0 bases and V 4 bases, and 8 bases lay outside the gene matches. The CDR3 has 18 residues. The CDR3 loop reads CASSQGQGPRSGANVLTF. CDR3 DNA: TGTGCCAGCAGCCAGGGACAGGGTCCCCGCTCTGGGGCCAACGTCCTGACTTTC.

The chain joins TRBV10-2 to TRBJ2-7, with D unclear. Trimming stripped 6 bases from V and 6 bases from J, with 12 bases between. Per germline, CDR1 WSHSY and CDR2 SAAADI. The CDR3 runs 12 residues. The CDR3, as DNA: TGCGCCAGCAGCGTGACTGCGTCCGAGCAGTACTTC. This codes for CASSVTASEQYF.

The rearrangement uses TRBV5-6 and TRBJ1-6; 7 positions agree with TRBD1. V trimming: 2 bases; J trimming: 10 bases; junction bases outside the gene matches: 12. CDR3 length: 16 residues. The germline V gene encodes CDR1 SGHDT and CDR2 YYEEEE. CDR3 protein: CASSFRTGPGDSPLHF. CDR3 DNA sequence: TGTGCCAGCAGCTTCCGGACAGGACCCGGTGACTCACCCCTCCACTTT.

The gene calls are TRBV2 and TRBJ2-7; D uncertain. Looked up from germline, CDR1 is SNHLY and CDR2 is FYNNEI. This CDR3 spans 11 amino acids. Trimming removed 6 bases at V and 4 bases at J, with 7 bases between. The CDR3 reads CASRGAYEQYF. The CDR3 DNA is TGTGCCAGCAGAGGAGCTTACGAGCAGTACTTC.

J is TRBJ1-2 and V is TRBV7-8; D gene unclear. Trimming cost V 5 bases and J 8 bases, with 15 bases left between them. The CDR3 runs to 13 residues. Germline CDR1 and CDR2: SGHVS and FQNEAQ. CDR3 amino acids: CASSMGPEKGYTF. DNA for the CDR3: TGTGCCAGCAGCATGGGCCCAGAGAAGGGCTACACCTTC.